This TCR beta chain was identified during a study of cytomegalovirus exposure and HLA in healthy donors. Use of 60 Vbeta and 13 Jbeta primers characterized the PCR. Generated by immunoSEQ multiplex PCR, the TCRdb table keeps only in-frame clones and is missing some. The repertoire holds 100,000 to 120,000 clones, with approximately 83% as singletons. The ends lost 5 bases at V and 10 bases at J; junction bases unmatched: 10. From germline, CDR1 is MDHEN and CDR2 SYDVKM. The CDR3 is 15 amino acids. The sequence was obtained from a man aged 35 to 55 in good health and CMV-seronegative. Sequencing input: PBMCs. The chain combines TRBV28 with TRBJ1-6; 8 nucleotides align to TRBD1. The DNA for the CDR3 is TGTGCCAGCAGTGTGGCGGACAGGGTTTACTCACCCCTCCACTTT. This encodes CASSVADRVYSPLHF.